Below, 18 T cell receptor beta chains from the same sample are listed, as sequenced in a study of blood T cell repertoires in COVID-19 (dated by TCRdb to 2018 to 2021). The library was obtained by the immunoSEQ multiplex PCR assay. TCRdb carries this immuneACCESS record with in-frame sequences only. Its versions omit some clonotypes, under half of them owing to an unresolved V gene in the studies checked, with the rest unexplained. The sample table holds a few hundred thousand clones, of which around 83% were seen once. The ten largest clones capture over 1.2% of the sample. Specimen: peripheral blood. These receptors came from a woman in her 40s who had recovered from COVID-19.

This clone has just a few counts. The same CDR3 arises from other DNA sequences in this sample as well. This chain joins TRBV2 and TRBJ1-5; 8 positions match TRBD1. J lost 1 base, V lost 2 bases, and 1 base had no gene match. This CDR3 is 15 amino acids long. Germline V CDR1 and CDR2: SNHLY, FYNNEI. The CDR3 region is CASSEQGASNQPQHF. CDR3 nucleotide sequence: TGTGCCAGCAGTGAACAGGGGGCAAGCAATCAGCCCCAGCATTTT. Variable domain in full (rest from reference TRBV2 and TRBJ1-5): EPEVTQTPSHQVTQMGQEVILRCVPISNHLYFYWYRQILGQKVEFLVSFYNNEISEKSEIFDDQFSVERPDGSNFTLKIRSTKLEDSAMYFCASSEQGASNQPQHFGDGTRLSIL.

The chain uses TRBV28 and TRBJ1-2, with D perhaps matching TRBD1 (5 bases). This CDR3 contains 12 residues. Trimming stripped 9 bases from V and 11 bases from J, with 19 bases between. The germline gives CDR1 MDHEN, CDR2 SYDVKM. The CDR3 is CASTLEGFGYTF. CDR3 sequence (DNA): TGTGCCAGTACCCTGGAGGGGTTTGGTTACACCTTC.

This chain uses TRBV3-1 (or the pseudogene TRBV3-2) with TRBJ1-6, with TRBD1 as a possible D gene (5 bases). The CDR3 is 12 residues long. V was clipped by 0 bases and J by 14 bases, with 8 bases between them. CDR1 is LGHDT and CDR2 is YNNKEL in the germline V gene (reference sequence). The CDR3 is CASSQDKGTLHF. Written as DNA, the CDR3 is TGTGCCAGCAGCCAAGATAAGGGGACCCTCCACTTT.

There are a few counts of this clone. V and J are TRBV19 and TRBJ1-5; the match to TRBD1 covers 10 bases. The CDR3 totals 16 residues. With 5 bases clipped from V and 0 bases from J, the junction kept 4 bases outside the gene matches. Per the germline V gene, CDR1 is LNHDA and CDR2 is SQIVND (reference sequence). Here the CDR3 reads CASSWTGGDSNQPQHF. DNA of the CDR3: TGTGCCAGTAGTTGGACAGGGGGAGATAGCAATCAGCCCCAGCATTTT. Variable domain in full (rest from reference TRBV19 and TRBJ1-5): DGGITQSPKYLFRKEGQNVTLSCEQNLNHDAMYWYRQDPGQGLRLIYYSQIVNDFQKGDIAEGYSVSREKKESFPLTVTSAQKNPTAFYLCASSWTGGDSNQPQHFGDGTRLSIL.

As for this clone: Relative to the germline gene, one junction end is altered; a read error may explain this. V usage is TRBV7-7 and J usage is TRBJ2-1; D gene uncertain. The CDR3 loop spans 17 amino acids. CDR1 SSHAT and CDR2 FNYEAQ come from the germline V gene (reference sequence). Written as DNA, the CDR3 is TGTGCTAGCAGCCCCAATGACCCCTGGAGCTCCTACAATGAGCAGTTCTTC. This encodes CASSPNDPWSSYNEQFF. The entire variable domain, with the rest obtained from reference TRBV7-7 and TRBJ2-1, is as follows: GAGVSQSPRYKVTKRGQDVTLRCDPISSHATLYWYQQALGQGPEFLTYFNYEAQPDKSGLPSDRFSAERPEGSISTLTIQRTEQRDSAMYRCASSPNDPWSSYNEQFFGPGTRLTVL.

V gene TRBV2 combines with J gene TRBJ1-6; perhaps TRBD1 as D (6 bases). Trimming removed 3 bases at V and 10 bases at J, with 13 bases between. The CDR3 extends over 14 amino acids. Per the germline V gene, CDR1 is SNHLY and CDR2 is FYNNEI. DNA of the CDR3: TGTGCCAGCAGTGAGGAACAGGGTGGGTCACCCCTCCACTTT. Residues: CASSEEQGGSPLHF.

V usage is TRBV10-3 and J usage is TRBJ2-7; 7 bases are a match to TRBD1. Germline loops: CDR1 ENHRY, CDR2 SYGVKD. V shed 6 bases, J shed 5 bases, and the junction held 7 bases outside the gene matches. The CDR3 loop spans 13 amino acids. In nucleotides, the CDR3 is TGTGCCATCAGGGACGGACAGGAGGACGAGCAGTACTTC. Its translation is CAIRDGQEDEQYF.

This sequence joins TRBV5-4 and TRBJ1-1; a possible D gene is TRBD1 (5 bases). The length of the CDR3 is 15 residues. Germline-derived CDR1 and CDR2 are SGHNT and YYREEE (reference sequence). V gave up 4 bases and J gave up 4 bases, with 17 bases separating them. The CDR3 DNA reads TGTGCCAGCAGCCATAAAACGTCGGGGGGCACTGAAGCTTTCTTT. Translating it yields CASSHKTSGGTEAFF.

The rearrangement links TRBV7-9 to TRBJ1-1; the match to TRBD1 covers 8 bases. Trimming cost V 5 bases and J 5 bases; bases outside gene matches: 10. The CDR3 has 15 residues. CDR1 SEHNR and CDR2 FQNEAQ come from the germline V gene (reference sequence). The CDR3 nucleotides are TGTGCCAGCAGCCCCACTACAGGGGGGAGGACTGAAGCTTTCTTT. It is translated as CASSPTTGGRTEAFF. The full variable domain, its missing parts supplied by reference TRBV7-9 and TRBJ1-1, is DTGVSQNPRHKITKRGQNVTFRCDPISEHNRLYWYRQTLGQGPEFLTYFQNEAQLEKSRLLSDRFSAERPKGSFSTLEIQRTEQGDSAMYLCASSPTTGGRTEAFFGQGTRLTVV.

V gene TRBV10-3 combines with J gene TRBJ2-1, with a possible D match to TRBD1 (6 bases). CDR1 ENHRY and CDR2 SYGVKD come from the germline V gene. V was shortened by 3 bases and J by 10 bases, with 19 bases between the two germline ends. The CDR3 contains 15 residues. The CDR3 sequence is CAISDRDKGLGEQFF. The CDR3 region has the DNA TGTGCCATCAGTGACCGGGACAAGGGGCTTGGGGAGCAGTTCTTC.

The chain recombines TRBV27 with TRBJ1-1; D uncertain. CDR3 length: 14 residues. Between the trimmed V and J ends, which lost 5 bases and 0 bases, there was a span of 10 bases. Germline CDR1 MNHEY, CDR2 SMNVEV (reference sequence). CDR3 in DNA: TGTGCCAGCAGTCCTCTGACATTGAACACTGAAGCTTTCTTT. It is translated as CASSPLTLNTEAFF.

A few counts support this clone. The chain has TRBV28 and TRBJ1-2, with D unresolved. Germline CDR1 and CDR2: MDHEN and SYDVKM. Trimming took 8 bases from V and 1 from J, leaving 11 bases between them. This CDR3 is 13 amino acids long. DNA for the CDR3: TGTGCCAGCGTAGGCGAGGGTAACTATGGCTACACCTTC. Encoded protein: CASVGEGNYGYTF.

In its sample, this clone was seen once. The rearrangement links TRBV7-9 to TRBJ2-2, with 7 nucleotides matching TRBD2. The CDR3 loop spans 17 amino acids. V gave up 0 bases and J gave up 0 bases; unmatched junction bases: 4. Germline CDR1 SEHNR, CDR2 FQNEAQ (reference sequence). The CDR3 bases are TGTGCCAGCAGCTTAGCGTGGGAGGGAACGAACACCGGGGAGCTGTTTTTT. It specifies CASSLAWEGTNTGELFF.

The CDR3: CASGFSDTTDTQYF. The CDR3 nucleotides read TGCGCCAGCGGATTTTCGGACACAACAGATACGCAGTATTTT. The chain has TRBV5-1 and TRBJ2-3, with D tentatively TRBD1 (5 bases). Germline lookup yields CDR1 SGHRS and CDR2 YFSETQ. V gave up 7 bases and J gave up 3 bases, with 15 bases separating them. This CDR3 has 14 amino acids.

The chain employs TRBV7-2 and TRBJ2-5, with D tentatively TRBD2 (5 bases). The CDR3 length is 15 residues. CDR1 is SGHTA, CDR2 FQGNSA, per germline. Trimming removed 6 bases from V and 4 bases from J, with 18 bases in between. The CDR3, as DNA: TGTGCCAGCAGGGTCGGGGTTGATTCTGGAGAGACCCAGTACTTC. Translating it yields CASRVGVDSGETQYF.

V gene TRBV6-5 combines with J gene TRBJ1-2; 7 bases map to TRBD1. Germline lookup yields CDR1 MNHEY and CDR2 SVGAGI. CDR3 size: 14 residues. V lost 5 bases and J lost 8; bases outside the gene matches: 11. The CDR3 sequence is CASSQGQPTVGYTF. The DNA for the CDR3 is TGTGCCAGCAGTCAGGGACAGCCGACGGTCGGCTACACCTTC.

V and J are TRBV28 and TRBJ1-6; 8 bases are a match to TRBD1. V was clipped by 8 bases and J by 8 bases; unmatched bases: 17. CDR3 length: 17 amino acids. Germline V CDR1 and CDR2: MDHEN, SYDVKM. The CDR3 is CASRSGAGGDVDSPLHF. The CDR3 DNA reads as TGTGCCAGCCGGTCAGGGGCAGGGGGCGATGTTGATTCACCCCTCCACTTT.

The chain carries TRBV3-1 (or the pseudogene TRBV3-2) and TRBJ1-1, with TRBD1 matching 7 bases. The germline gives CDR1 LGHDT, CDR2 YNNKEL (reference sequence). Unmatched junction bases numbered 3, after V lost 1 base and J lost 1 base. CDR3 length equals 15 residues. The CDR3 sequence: CASSQVNRGNTEAFF. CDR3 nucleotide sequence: TGTGCCAGCAGCCAAGTGAACAGGGGGAACACTGAAGCTTTCTTT.